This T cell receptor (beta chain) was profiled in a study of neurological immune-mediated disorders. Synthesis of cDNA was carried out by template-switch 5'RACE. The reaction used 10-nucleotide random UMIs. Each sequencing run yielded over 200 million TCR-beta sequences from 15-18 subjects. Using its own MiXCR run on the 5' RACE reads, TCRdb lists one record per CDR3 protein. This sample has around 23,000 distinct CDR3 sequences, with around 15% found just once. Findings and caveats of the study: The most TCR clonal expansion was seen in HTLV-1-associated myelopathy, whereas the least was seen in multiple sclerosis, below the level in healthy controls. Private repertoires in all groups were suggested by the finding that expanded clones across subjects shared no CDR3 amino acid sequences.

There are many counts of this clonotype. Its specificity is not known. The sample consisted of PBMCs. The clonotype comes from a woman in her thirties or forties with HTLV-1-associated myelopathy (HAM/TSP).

The CDR3 bases are TGTGCCAGCAGCGTAGGTTCCACAGGGAACACCGGGGAGCTGTTTTTT. This sequence encodes CASSVGSTGNTGELFF. This chain connects TRBV9 to TRBJ2-2; D possibly corresponds to TRBD1 (5 bases). CDR1 is SGDLS and CDR2 is YYNGEE in the germline V gene. The CDR3 length is 16 residues. V was trimmed by 0 bases and J by 1 base, leaving 10 bases between them.